A single sample is the source of the 4 T cell receptor beta chains below, sequenced in a study of CD8 T cells in ankylosing spondylitis. Each CDR3 protein gets one entry after TCRdb re-called the 5' RACE reads with MiXCR. The sample lists 200,000 to 250,000 distinct CDR3 sequences; about 10% were seen once. The sample comprised blood, either unsorted or a sorted T cell fraction (not recorded which). Every receptor here comes from a male donor with ankylosing spondylitis or in good health (not recorded which).

Ten or more counts support this clonotype. J is TRBJ2-3 and V is TRBV5-1; TRBD2 is a possible D gene (5 bases). Trimming cost V 0 bases and J 5 bases, with 13 bases left between them. CDR1 is SGHRS, CDR2 YFSETQ, per germline. CDR3 length: 15 residues. The CDR3 nucleotides are TGCGCCAGCAGCTTGGATCGGGGAGATGGAGATACGCAGTATTTT. It encodes CASSLDRGDGDTQYF. Filled out from reference TRBV5-1 and TRBJ2-3, the complete variable domain reads KAGVTQTPRYLIKTRGQQVTLSCSPISGHRSVSWYQQTPGQGLQFLFEYFSETQRNKGNFPGRFSGRQFSNSRSEMNVSTLELGDSALYLCASSLDRGDGDTQYFGPGTRLTVL.

V usage is TRBV10-3 and J usage is TRBJ1-1; D is ambiguous. The germline gives CDR1 ENHRY, CDR2 SYGVKD. The CDR3 sequence is 13 residues long. The V and J ends lost 11 bases and 0 bases respectively, with 13 bases between them. The DNA for the CDR3 is TGTGCCTCCCGGGATAGGGTGAACACTGAAGCTTTCTTT. Translation gives CASRDRVNTEAFF.

This clonotype was seen repeatedly, ten times or more. The V call is TRBV20-1, the J call TRBJ1-2; maybe TRBD1 (5 bases). CDR1 is DFQATT, CDR2 SNEGSKA, per germline (reference sequence). The V end lost 5 bases, the J end lost 7 bases, and 14 bases lay between the germline ends. The CDR3 is 12 amino acids. CDR3 loop: CSAERGITGYTF. In DNA form, the CDR3 reads TGCAGTGCTGAGAGGGGAATAACTGGCTACACCTTC.

In its sample, this clonotype was seen many times. The rearrangement links TRBV6-5 to TRBJ1-3, with D uncertain. V shed 4 bases and J shed 0 bases, with 7 bases lying between them. The CDR3 totals 14 residues. Germline V gene sequence: CDR1 MNHEY, CDR2 SVGAGI. The CDR3 loop reads CASSFLPSGNTIYF. As DNA, the CDR3 is TGTGCCAGCAGTTTCCTGCCCTCTGGAAACACCATATATTTT.